This is a list of T cell receptor beta chains from one sample in a study of blood T cell repertoires in COVID-19. The assay was immunoSEQ multiplex PCR, and TCRdb's table has in-frame clones only and misses some. The sample lists 250,000 to 350,000 clones, approximately 92% seen once, with 2% to 3% in the top ten. Sequenced material: PBMCs or T cells enriched from blood (not recorded which). These receptors were collected from a woman in her late teens or twenties who had recovered from COVID-19. Both conserved end residues are part of each CDR3. Each record gives: clone size, J gene, D gene, V gene, CDR3 protein, CDR3 DNA. The D gene is left open where the match is weak. Size tells how often a clone was seen (once, few, many) or the class of an expanded clone, and some rows leave it out.

once | TRBJ1-1 | - | TRBV6-2/TRBV6-3 | CASSYPRQGRTEAFF | TGTGCCAGCAGTTACCCCCGGCAGGGGCGGACTGAAGCTTTCTTT
- | TRBJ2-6 | - | TRBV4-2 | CASSQAGESSGANVLTF | TGTGCCAGCAGCCAGGCAGGGGAGTCCTCTGGGGCCAACGTCCTGACTTTC
- | TRBJ2-1 | TRBD2 | TRBV10-3 | CAISTSGLGSEQFF | TGTGCCATCAGCACTAGCGGACTCGGCAGTGAGCAGTTCTTC
- | TRBJ1-2 | - | TRBV6-5 | CASSPDRNYGYTF | TGTGCCAGCAGTCCAGACAGGAACTATGGCTACACCTTC
- | TRBJ2-2 | TRBD1 | TRBV5-1 | CASSLWIRGQKTGELFF | TGCGCCAGCAGCTTGTGGATTAGGGGACAGAAAACCGGGGAGCTGTTTTTT
- | TRBJ1-4 | - | TRBV11-2 | CASSLQLDSEKLFF | TGTGCCAGCAGCTTACAGCTGGACAGTGAAAAACTGTTTTTT
- | TRBJ1-1 | TRBD1 | TRBV28 | CASRPSQTGGAAFF | TGTGCCAGCAGACCGTCCCAGACAGGGGGCGCAGCTTTCTTT
- | TRBJ2-2 | - | TRBV29-1 | CSVEGATGELFF | TGCAGCGTTGAAGGGGCTACCGGGGAGCTGTTTTTT
- | TRBJ2-3 | - | TRBV7-3 | CASSSSLGDTDTQYF | TGTGCCAGCAGCTCGTCCTTAGGGGATACAGATACGCAGTATTTT
- | TRBJ2-1 | - | TRBV6-5 | CASSYDRTNEQFF | TGTGCCAGCAGTTACGACAGAACAAATGAGCAGTTCTTC
- | TRBJ2-1 | - | TRBV7-6 | CASSSQGGNEQFF | TGTGCCAGCAGCTCCCAAGGGGGCAATGAGCAGTTCTTC
- | TRBJ1-2 | TRBD1 | TRBV2 | CASSEDRGANYGYTF | TGTGCCAGCAGTGAAGACAGGGGAGCTAACTATGGCTACACCTTC
- | TRBJ1-2 | - | TRBV5-1 | CASSPGTFDGYTF | TGCGCCAGCAGCCCCGGGACATTCGATGGCTACACCTTC
- | TRBJ1-6 | - | TRBV5-6 | CASSSGVVNSPLHF | TGTGCCAGCAGCTCCGGAGTAGTTAATTCACCCCTCCACTTT
- | TRBJ2-3 | - | TRBV6-5 | CASSHRDSFTDTQYF | TGTGCCAGCAGTCACCGGGACTCCTTCACAGATACGCAGTATTTT
- | TRBJ1-1 | TRBD1 | TRBV5-1 | CASSLGRTGLNTEAFF | TGCGCCAGCAGCTTGGGGCGGACAGGCCTAAACACTGAAGCTTTCTTT
few | TRBJ2-3 | TRBD2 | TRBV12-3/TRBV12-4 | CASSTSDTDTQYF | TGTGCCAGCAGCACTAGCGACACAGATACGCAGTATTTT
- | TRBJ1-1 | - | TRBV3-1/TRBV3-2 | CASSPRGKAEAFF | TGTGCCAGCAGCCCGCGGGGAAAGGCTGAAGCTTTCTTT
- | TRBJ1-4 | TRBD1 | TRBV13 | CASSSDREGEKLFF | TGTGCCAGCAGCTCGGACAGGGAGGGCGAAAAACTGTTTTTT
- | TRBJ2-6 | TRBD1 | TRBV2 | CASMEDRAGANVLTF | TGTGCCAGCATGGAAGACAGGGCTGGGGCCAACGTCCTGACTTTC
- | TRBJ1-3 | - | TRBV12-3/TRBV12-4 | CASSQQGGNTIYF | TGTGCCAGCAGCCAGCAGGGTGGAAACACCATATATTTT
- | TRBJ1-5 | - | TRBV6-1 | CASSEAGLGIPPQHF | TGTGCCAGCAGTGAGGCAGGACTAGGAATACCGCCCCAGCATTTT
once | TRBJ2-5 | TRBD1 | TRBV28 | CASILTGDTQETQYF | TGTGCCAGCATCCTCACAGGGGACACCCAAGAGACCCAGTACTTC
- | TRBJ1-1 | TRBD1 | TRBV6-5 | CASRHRGYGLEAFF | TGTGCCAGCAGACACAGGGGATATGGGTTGGAAGCTTTCTTT
- | TRBJ1-1 | TRBD1 | TRBV11-2 | CASSPGQGNTEAFF | TGTGCCAGCAGCCCCGGACAGGGCAACACTGAAGCTTTCTTT
- | TRBJ1-3 | TRBD1 | TRBV27 | CASSFGTGSGNTIYF | TGTGCCAGCAGTTTCGGGACAGGGTCAGGAAACACCATATATTTT
- | TRBJ1-1 | - | TRBV10-3 | CAISELGHTANTEAFF | TGTGCCATCAGTGAGCTAGGACACACAGCGAACACTGAAGCTTTCTTT
- | TRBJ1-5 | TRBD1 | TRBV5-1 | CASSPLPGQANQPQHF | TGCGCCAGCAGCCCCCTACCCGGACAGGCTAATCAGCCCCAGCATTTT
- | TRBJ1-2 | - | TRBV28 | CASRDSYNYGYTF | TGTGCCAGCCGGGACTCCTATAACTATGGCTACACCTTC
once | TRBJ2-1 | - | TRBV6-1 | CASSEDRAYNEQFF | TGTGCCAGCAGTGAAGACAGAGCCTACAATGAGCAGTTCTTC
- | TRBJ2-7 | - | TRBV10-3 | CAITTDSYEQYF | TGTGCCATCACTACGGACAGCTACGAGCAGTACTTC
- | TRBJ1-2 | - | TRBV6-5 | CASSYSQGRGYTF | TGTGCCAGCAGTTATAGTCAGGGAAGAGGCTACACCTTC
- | TRBJ1-6 | TRBD1 | TRBV5-1 | CASSLGDRGLSPLHF | TGCGCCAGCAGCTTGGGGGACAGGGGGCTTTCACCCCTCCACTTT
- | TRBJ1-2 | - | TRBV28 | CASSSPAGGGYGYTF | TGTGCCAGCAGTTCCCCGGCCGGGGGGGGCTATGGCTACACCTTC
- | TRBJ1-1 | - | TRBV19 | CASKGVRVENTEAFF | TGTGCCAGTAAGGGGGTGAGGGTGGAGAACACTGAAGCTTTCTTT
- | TRBJ2-7 | - | TRBV3-1/TRBV3-2 | CASTPRGGSPSYEQYF | TGTGCCAGCACGCCCCGTGGAGGGTCCCCCTCCTACGAGCAGTACTTC
- | TRBJ2-1 | - | TRBV11-2 | CASSPGTGGVNEQFF | TGTGCCAGCAGCCCCGGGACTGGAGGTGTCAATGAGCAGTTCTTC